The 12 T cell receptor beta chains given below trace back to one sample, sequenced in a study of blood T cells in healthy people across ages. Using a J-beta primer mix together with a sample-barcoded 5' primer, a second PCR was run for roughly 7 to 12 cycles. TCRdb itself ran the 5' RACE reads through MiXCR, one entry per CDR3 protein. This table has hundreds of thousands of distinct CDR3 sequences, roughly 44% appearing once. Sequencing used blood. These receptors were taken from a man aged 55 to 70 in good health.

The sample holds many counts of this clonotype. The chain employs TRBV20-1 and TRBJ1-2; D call uncertain. V gave up 0 bases and J gave up 3 bases, with 5 bases separating them. The CDR3 is made up of 12 amino acids. CDR1 is DFQATT, CDR2 SNEGSKA, per germline (reference sequence). The CDR3 protein is CSARDRYYGYTF. The CDR3 DNA reads TGCAGTGCTAGAGACAGATACTATGGCTACACCTTC.

The chain uses TRBV6-5 and TRBJ1-6; TRBD1 matches at 7 bases. The CDR3 has 16 amino acids. CDR1 is MNHEY, CDR2 SVGAGI, per germline. The V gene end was trimmed by 2 bases and the J gene end by 3 bases; junction bases not matched to a gene: 4. CDR3: CASSYGDRIYNSPLHF. CDR3 nucleotide sequence: TGTGCCAGCAGTTACGGGGACAGAATCTATAATTCACCCCTCCACTTT.

The chain links TRBV6-4 to TRBJ2-5, with 10 bases aligning to TRBD2. Germline lookup yields CDR1 MRHNA and CDR2 SNTAGT. V trimming: 2 bases; J trimming: 2 bases; junction bases outside the gene matches: 5. The CDR3 has 16 amino acids. The CDR3 sequence: CASSDPLAGGQETQYF. The CDR3 DNA reads TGTGCCAGCAGTGACCCTTTAGCGGGGGGACAAGAGACCCAGTACTTC.

The rearrangement links TRBV20-1 to TRBJ2-1; TRBD2 matches at 9 bases. Per the germline V gene, CDR1 is DFQATT and CDR2 is SNEGSKA (reference sequence). Trimming cost V 6 bases and J 3 bases; bases outside gene matches: 9. The CDR3 loop spans 15 amino acids. The CDR3 protein is CSASRGTSYYNEQFF. The CDR3 DNA reads as TGCAGTGCGAGTCGAGGGACTAGCTACTACAATGAGCAGTTCTTC.

This clonotype was picked up one time. The chain has TRBV27 and TRBJ1-5; the D is unclear. This CDR3 is 14 amino acids long. V lost 3 bases, J lost 1 base, and 7 bases lay in between. Germline loops: CDR1 MNHEY, CDR2 SMNVEV (reference sequence). The CDR3 DNA reads TGTGCCAGCAGTTTGCACGGAAGCAATCAGCCCCAGCATTTT. Its protein is CASSLHGSNQPQHF.

This clonotype was detected only a few times. The chain couples TRBV7-9 to TRBJ1-2; TRBD1 aligns across 8 bases. The CDR3 length is 14 residues. With V trimmed by 5 bases and J by 6 bases, 8 bases remained unmatched. Looked up from germline, CDR1 is SEHNR and CDR2 is FQNEAQ (reference sequence). The CDR3 DNA is TGTGCCAGCAGCACAAGGACAGGGAACAATGGCTACACCTTC. It is translated as CASSTRTGNNGYTF.

As for this clonotype: One end of the junction does not line up with germline, which may come from a read error. The gene calls are TRBV29-1 and TRBJ1-2; tentative D call: TRBD1 (5 bases). This CDR3 spans 13 amino acids. Germline V lookup: CDR1 SQVTM, CDR2 ANQGSEA. The CDR3 loop reads CSVVQAPNYGYIF. As DNA, the CDR3 is TGCAGCGTTGTACAGGCTCCTAACTATGGCTACATCTTC.

This clonotype was counted between two and nine times. This chain joins TRBV5-1 and TRBJ2-5, with 7 nucleotides matching TRBD1. Per germline, CDR1 SGHRS and CDR2 YFSETQ. The CDR3 contains 12 residues. J lost 7 bases, V lost 1 base, and 1 base had no gene match. The CDR3 protein is CASSLNRGTQYF. The CDR3 DNA reads as TGCGCCAGCAGCTTGAACAGGGGGACCCAGTACTTC.

There are a few counts of this clonotype. A read error may produce the germline difference seen at one junction end. This chain uses TRBV20-1 with TRBJ2-3; 11 nucleotides match TRBD2. Germline assignment: CDR1 DFQATT and CDR2 SNEGSKA (reference sequence). This CDR3 spans 14 amino acids. The CDR3 region is CSASLAGGRDAQYF. The CDR3, as DNA: TGCAGTGCTAGTTTAGCGGGGGGGAGAGATGCGCAGTATTTT.

This sequence joins TRBV7-9 and TRBJ2-1, with 11 positions matching TRBD1. Germline assignment: CDR1 SEHNR and CDR2 FQNEAQ (reference sequence). J lost 7 bases, V lost 5 bases, and 7 bases had no gene match. The CDR3 spans 15 residues. Here the CDR3 reads CASSGIRDRGNEQFF. In nucleotides, the CDR3 is TGTGCCAGCAGCGGTATCCGGGACAGGGGGAATGAGCAGTTCTTC.

The CDR3 region has the DNA TGCAGTGTCAGAAGGACGGCTAGCACAGATACGCAGTATTTT. Protein sequence: CSVRRTASTDTQYF. The J gene is TRBJ2-3, the V gene TRBV20-1, with unresolved D. This CDR3 is 14 amino acids long. Germline-derived CDR1 and CDR2 are DFQATT and SNEGSKA (reference sequence). Between the trimmed V and J ends, which lost 7 bases and 0 bases, there was a span of 14 bases.

The chain recombines TRBV5-6 with TRBJ2-7; TRBD2 matches at 10 bases. The germline CDR1 and CDR2 sequences are SGHDT and YYEEEE. V shed 0 bases, J shed 2 bases, and the junction held 8 bases outside the gene matches. CDR3 length: 17 residues. CDR3: CASSLGTSGRSTYEQYF. The CDR3 bases are TGTGCCAGCAGCTTGGGGACTAGCGGTCGCTCGACCTACGAGCAGTACTTC.